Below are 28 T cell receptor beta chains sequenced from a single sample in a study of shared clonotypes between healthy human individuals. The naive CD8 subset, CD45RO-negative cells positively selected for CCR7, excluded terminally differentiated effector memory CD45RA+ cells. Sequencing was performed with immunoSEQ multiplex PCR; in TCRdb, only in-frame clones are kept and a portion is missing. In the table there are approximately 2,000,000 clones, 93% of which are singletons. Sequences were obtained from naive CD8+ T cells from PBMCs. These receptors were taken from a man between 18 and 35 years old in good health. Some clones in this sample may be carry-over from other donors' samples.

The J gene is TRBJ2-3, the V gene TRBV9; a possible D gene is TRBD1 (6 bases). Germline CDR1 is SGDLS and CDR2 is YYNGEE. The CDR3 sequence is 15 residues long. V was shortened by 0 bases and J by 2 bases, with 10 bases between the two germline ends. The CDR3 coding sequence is TGTGCCAGCAGCGTAGTTGGGGGCCCCACAGATACGCAGTATTTT. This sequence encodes CASSVVGGPTDTQYF.

The chain's CDR3 is CASSYYRAHEQFF. In DNA form, the CDR3 reads TGTGCCAGCAGTTATTACAGGGCTCATGAGCAGTTCTTC. This chain joins TRBV28 and TRBJ2-1; tentative D call: TRBD1 (6 bases). V was pared by 4 bases and J by 8 bases, with 12 bases between. Germline V lookup: CDR1 MDHEN, CDR2 SYDVKM. The CDR3 extends over 13 amino acids.

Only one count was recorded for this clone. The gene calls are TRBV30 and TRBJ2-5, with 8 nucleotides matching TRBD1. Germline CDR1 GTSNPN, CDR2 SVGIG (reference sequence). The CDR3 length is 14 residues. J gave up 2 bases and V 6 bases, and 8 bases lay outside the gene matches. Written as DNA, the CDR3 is TGTGCCTGCCAACCGAACAGGGGGCAAGAGACCCAGTACTTC. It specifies CACQPNRGQETQYF. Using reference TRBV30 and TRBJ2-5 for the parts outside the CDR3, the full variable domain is SQTIHQWPATLVQPVGSPLSLECTVEGTSNPNLYWYRQAAGRGLQLLFYSVGIGQISSEVPQNLSASRPQDRQFILSSKKLLLSDSGFYLCACQPNRGQETQYFGPGTRLLVL.

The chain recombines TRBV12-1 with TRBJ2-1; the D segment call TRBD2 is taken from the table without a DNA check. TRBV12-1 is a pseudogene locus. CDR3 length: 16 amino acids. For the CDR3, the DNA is TGTGCCAGCAGCCCGTCCCGGACTAGCGGACACAATGAGCAGTTCTTC. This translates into CASSPSRTSGHNEQFF.

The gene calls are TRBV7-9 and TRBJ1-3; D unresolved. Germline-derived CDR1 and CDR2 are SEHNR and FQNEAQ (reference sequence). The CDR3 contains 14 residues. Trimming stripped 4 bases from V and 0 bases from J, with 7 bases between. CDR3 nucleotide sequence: TGTGCCAGCAGCTCGGTTCTCTCTGGAAACACCATATATTTT. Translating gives CASSSVLSGNTIYF.

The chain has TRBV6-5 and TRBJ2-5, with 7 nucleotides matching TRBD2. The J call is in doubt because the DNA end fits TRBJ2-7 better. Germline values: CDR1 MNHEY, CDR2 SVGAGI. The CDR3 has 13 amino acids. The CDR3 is CASSYRGGYEQYF. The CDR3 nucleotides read TGTGCCAGCAGTTACCGGGGAGGGTACGAGCAGTACTTC.

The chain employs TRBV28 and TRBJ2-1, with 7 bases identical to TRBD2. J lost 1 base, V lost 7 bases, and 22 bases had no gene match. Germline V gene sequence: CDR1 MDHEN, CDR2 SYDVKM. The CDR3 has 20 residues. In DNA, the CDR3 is TGTGCCAGCAACGACCCCACGGGAGCGGGACGGCACTTGTCCTACAATGAGCAGTTCTTC. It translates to CASNDPTGAGRHLSYNEQFF.

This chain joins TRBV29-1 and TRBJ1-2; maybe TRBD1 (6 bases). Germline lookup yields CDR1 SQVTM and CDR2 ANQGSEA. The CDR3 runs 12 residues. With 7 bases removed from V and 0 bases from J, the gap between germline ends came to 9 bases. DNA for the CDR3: TGCAGCGCCTGGACAGCTAACTATGGCTACACCTTC. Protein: CSAWTANYGYTF.

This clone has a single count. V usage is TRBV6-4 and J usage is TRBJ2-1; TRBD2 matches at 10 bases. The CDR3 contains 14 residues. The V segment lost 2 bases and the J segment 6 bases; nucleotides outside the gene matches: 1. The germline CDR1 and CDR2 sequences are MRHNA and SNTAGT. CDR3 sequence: CASSDLAGANEQFF. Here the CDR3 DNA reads TGTGCCAGCAGTGACCTAGCGGGAGCCAATGAGCAGTTCTTC.

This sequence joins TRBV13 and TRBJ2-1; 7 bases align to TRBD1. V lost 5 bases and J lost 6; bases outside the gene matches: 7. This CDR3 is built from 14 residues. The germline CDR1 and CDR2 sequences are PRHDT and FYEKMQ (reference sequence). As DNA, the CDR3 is TGTGCCAGCAGCCTGGCCGACAGGGCCAATGAGCAGTTCTTC. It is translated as CASSLADRANEQFF.

CDR3 protein: CASSQKRTGPSGTQETQYF. The CDR3 DNA reads as TGTGCCAGCAGCCAGAAAAGGACAGGTCCTAGCGGGACCCAAGAGACCCAGTACTTC. The chain is built from TRBV14 and TRBJ2-5, with 9 nucleotides matching TRBD2. CDR1 SGHDN and CDR2 FVKESK come from the germline V gene. With V trimmed by 3 bases and J by 1 base, 15 bases remained unmatched. CDR3 length: 19 residues.

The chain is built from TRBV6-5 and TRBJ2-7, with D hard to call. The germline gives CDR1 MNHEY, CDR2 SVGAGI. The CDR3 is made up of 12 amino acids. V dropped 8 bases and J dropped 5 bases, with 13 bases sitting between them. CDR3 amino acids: CASGPYPHEQYF. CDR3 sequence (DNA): TGTGCCAGCGGACCTTACCCCCACGAGCAGTACTTC.

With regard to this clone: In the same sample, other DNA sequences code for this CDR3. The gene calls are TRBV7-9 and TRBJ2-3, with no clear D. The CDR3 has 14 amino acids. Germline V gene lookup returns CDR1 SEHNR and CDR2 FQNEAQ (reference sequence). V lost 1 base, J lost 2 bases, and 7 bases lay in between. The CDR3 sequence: CASSLGLVTDTQYF. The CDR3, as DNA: TGTGCCAGCAGCTTAGGACTGGTCACAGATACGCAGTATTTT.

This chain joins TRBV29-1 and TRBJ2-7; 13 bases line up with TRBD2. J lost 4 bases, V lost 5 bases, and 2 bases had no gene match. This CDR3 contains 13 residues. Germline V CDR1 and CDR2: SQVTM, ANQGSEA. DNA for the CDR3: TGCAGCGTTTCGACTAGCGGGAGGTACGAGCAGTACTTC. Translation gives CSVSTSGRYEQYF.

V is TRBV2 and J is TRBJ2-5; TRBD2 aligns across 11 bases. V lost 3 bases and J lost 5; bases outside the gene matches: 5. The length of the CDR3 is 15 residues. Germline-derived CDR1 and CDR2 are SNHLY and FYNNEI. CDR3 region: CASSDATSGVETQYF. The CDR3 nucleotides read TGTGCCAGCAGTGACGCGACTAGCGGGGTGGAGACCCAGTACTTC.

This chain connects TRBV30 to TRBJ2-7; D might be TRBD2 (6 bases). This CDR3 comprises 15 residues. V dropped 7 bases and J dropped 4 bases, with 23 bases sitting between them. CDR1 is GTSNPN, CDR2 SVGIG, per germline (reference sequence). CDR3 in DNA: TGTGCCTCCTCTACCCGACTGTCCGGGGGTTACGAGCAGTACTTC. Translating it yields CASSTRLSGGYEQYF.

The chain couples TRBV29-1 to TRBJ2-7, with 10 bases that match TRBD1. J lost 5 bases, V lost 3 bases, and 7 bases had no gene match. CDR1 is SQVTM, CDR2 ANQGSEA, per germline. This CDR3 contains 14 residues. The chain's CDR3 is CSVELGTGDHEQYF. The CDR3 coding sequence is TGCAGCGTTGAGTTAGGGACAGGGGACCACGAGCAGTACTTC.

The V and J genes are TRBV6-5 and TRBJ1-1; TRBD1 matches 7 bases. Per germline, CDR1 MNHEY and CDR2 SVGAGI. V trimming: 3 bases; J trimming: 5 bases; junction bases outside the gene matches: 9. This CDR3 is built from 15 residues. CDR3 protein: CASSYSTGFGTEAFF. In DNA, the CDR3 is TGTGCCAGCAGTTATTCGACAGGGTTCGGGACTGAAGCTTTCTTT.

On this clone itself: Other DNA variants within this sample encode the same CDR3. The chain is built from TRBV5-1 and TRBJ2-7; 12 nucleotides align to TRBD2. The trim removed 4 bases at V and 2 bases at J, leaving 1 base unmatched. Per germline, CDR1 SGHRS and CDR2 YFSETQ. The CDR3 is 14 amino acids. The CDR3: CASSRTSGTYEQYF. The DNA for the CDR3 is TGCGCCAGCAGCCGGACTAGCGGGACCTACGAGCAGTACTTC.

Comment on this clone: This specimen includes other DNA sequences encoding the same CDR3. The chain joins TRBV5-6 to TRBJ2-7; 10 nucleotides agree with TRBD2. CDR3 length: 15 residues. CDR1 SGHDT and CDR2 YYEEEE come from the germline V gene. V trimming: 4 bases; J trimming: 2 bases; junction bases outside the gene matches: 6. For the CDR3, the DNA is TGTGCCAGCAGCCCCCGTCTAGCGGGGGCCTACGAGCAGTACTTC. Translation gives CASSPRLAGAYEQYF.

The CDR3 sequence is CASSPLMEGYTEAFF. The DNA for the CDR3 is TGTGCCAGCAGCCCACTGATGGAGGGTTACACTGAAGCTTTCTTT. This rearrangement joins TRBV13 to TRBJ1-1; the D is unclear. The length of the CDR3 is 15 residues. Germline assignment: CDR1 PRHDT and CDR2 FYEKMQ (reference sequence). Trimming took 5 bases from V and 3 from J, leaving 16 bases between them.

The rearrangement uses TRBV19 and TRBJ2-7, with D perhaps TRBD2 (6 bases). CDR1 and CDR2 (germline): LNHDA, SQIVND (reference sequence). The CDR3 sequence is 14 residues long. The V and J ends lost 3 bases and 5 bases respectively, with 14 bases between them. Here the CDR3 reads CASSIRRVTDEQYF. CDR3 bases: TGTGCCAGTAGTATCCGGAGGGTAACCGACGAGCAGTACTTC. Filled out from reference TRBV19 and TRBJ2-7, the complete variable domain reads DGGITQSPKYLFRKEGQNVTLSCEQNLNHDAMYWYRQDPGQGLRLIYYSQIVNDFQKGDIAEGYSVSREKKESFPLTVTSAQKNPTAFYLCASSIRRVTDEQYFGPGTRLTVT.

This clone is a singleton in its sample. The CDR3 protein is CASSPSRAQLAFDQYEQYF. The CDR3 coding sequence is TGCGCCAGCAGCCCTTCTAGAGCTCAACTAGCGTTCGATCAATACGAGCAGTACTTC. The chain uses TRBV4-1 and TRBJ2-7; 7 nucleotides line up with TRBD2. CDR3 length equals 19 residues. V lost 4 bases, J lost 4 bases, and 22 bases stayed unmatched. The V gene's germline CDR1 is MGHRA and CDR2 YSYEKL.

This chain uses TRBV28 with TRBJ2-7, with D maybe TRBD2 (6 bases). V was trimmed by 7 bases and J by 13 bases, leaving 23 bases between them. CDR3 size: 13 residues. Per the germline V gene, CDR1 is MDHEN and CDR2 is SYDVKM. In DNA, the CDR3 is TGTGCCAGCACATCGGGGGAGACCCCCCCAAGATACTTC. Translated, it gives CASTSGETPPRYF.

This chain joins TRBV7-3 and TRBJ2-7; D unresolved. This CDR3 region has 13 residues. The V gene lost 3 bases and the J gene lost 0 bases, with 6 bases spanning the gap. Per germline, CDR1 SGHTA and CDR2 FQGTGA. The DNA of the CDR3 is TGTGCCAGCAGCTTCAGCCCCTCCTACGAGCAGTACTTC. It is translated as CASSFSPSYEQYF.

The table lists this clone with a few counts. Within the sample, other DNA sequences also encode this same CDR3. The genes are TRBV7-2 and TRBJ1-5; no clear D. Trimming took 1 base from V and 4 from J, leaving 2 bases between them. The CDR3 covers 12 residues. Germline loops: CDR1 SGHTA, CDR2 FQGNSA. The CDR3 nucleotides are TGTGCCAGCAGCTTAGGAAATCAGCCCCAGCATTTT. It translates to CASSLGNQPQHF.

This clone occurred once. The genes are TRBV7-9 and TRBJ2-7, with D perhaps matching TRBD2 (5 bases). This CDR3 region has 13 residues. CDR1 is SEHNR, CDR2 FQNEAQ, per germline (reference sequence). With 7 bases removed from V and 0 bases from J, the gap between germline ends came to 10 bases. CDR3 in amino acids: CASTQRGSYEQYF. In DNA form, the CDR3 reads TGTGCCAGCACCCAACGGGGCTCCTACGAGCAGTACTTC.

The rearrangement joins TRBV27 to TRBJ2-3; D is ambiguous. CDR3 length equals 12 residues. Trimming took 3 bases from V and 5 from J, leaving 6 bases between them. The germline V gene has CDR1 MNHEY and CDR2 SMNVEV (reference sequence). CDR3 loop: CASSFSVDTQYF. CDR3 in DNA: TGTGCCAGCAGTTTCTCAGTAGATACGCAGTATTTT.